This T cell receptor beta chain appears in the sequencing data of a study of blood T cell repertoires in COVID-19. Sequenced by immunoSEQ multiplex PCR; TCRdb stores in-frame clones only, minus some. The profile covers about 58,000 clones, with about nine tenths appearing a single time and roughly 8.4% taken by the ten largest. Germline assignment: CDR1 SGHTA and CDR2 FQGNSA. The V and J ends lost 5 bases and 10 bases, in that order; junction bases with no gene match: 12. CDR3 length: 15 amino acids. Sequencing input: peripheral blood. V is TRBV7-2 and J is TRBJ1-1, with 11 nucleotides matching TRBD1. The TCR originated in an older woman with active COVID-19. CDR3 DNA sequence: TGTGCCAGCAGCACCCGGACAGGGGGCGGTCAGAGAGCTTTCTTT. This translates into CASSTRTGGGQRAFF.